Below are 2 T cell receptor beta chains sequenced from a single sample in a study of OX40 agonist ivuxolimab in advanced cancers. Using immunoSEQ multiplex PCR, the repertoire was profiled, and TCRdb retains in-frame clones only, with some absent. Counted here are 90,000 to 120,000 clones, 75% to 95% occurring once; the ten biggest clones make up about 1.2%. Specimen: CD4+ or CD8+ T cells sorted from blood, collected in a trial of the OX40 agonist ivuxolimab. The receptors were gathered from an adult with an advanced solid tumor such as melanoma, head and neck, liver or kidney cancer.

V and J are TRBV7-3 and TRBJ1-1, with 7 bases matching TRBD1. V trimming: 5 bases; J trimming: 1 base; junction bases outside the gene matches: 4. Germline lookup yields CDR1 SGHTA and CDR2 FQGTGA. The CDR3 consists of 14 residues. The CDR3 DNA sequence: TGTGCCAGCAGCCCAGGGGGTCAGAACACTGAAGCTTTCTTT. The encoded protein is CASSPGGQNTEAFF.

CDR3 sequence (DNA): TGTGCCAGCCGCCCCGTAGGCACTGAAGCTTTCTTT. It is translated as CASRPVGTEAFF. The V and J genes are TRBV9 and TRBJ1-1, with no clear D. The CDR3 covers 12 residues. V was cut by 7 bases and J by 4 bases, with 11 bases left in between. CDR1 SGDLS and CDR2 YYNGEE come from the germline V gene.